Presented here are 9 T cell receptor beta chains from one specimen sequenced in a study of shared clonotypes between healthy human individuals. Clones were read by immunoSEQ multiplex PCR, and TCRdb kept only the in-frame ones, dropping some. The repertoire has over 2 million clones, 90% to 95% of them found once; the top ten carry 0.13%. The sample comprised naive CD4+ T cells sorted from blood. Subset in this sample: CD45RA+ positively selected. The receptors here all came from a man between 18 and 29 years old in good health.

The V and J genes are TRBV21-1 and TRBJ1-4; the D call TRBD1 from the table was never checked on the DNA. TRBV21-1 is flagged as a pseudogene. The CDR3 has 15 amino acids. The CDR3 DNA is TGTGCCAGCAGCCTAGCAGGGGGAAGAAAAGAAAAACTGTTTTTT. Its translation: CASSLAGGRKEKLFF.

Here the CDR3 reads CASSSRLAKKSDTQYF. As DNA, the CDR3 is TGTGCCAGCAGCTCCAGACTAGCTAAAAAGTCGGATACGCAGTATTTT. The V call is TRBV28, the J call TRBJ2-3; 7 bases match TRBD2. J lost 6 bases, V lost 6 bases, and 15 bases had no gene match. Germline loops: CDR1 MDHEN, CDR2 SYDVKM. CDR3 length: 16 residues. The full variable domain, in which reference TRBV28 and TRBJ2-3 provide the parts outside the CDR3, is DVKVTQSSRYLVKRTGEKVFLECVQDMDHENMFWYRQDPGLGLRLIYFSYDVKMKEKGDIPEGYSVSREKKERFSLILESASTNQTSMYLCASSSRLAKKSDTQYFGPGTRLTVL.

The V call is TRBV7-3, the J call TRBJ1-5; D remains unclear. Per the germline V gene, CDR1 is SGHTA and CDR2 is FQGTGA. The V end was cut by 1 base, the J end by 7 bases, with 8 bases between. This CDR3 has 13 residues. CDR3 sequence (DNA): TGTGCCAGCAGCTTAAGCGGAGGACAGCCCCAGCATTTT. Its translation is CASSLSGGQPQHF.

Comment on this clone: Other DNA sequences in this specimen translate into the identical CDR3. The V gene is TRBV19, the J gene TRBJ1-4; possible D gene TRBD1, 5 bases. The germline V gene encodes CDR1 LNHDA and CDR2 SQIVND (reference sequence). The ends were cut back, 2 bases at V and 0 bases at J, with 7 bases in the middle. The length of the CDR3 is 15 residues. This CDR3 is CASSIQGATNEKLFF. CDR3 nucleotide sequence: TGTGCCAGTAGTATACAGGGAGCAACTAATGAAAAACTGTTTTTT.

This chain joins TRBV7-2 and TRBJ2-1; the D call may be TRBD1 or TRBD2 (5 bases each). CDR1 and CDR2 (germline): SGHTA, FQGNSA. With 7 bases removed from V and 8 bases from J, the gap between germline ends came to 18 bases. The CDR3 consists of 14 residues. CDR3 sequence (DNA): TGTGCCAGCACCCTGAGCGCCGGGACCTATGAGCAGTTCTTC. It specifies CASTLSAGTYEQFF. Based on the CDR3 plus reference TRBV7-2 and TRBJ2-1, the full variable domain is GAGVSQSPSNKVTEKGKDVELRCDPISGHTALYWYRQSLGQGLEFLIYFQGNSAPDKSGLPSDRFSAERTGGSVSTLTIQRTQQEDSAVYLCASTLSAGTYEQFFGPGTRLTVL.

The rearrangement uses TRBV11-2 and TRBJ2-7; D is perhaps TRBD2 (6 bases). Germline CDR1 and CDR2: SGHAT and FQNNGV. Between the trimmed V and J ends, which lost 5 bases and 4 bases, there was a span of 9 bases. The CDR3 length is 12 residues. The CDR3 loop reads CASSRGIYEQYF. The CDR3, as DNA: TGTGCCAGCAGCCGGGGGATATACGAGCAGTACTTC.

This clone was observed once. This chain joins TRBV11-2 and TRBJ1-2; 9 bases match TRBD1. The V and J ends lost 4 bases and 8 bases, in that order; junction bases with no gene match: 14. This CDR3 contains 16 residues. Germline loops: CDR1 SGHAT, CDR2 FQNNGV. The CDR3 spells CASSWTDGTGSRGYTF. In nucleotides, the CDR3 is TGTGCCAGCAGCTGGACCGATGGGACAGGGAGTAGGGGCTACACCTTC.

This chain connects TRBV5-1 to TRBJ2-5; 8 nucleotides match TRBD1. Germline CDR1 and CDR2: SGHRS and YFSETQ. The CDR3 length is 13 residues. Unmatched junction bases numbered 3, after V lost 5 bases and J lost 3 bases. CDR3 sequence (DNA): TGCGCCAGCAGGTCGACAGGGGAAGAGACCCAGTACTTC. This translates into CASRSTGEETQYF.

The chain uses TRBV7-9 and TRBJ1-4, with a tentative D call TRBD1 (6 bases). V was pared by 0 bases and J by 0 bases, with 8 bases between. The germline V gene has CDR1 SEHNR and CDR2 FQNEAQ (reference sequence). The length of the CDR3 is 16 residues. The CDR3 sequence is CASSLATGTTNEKLFF. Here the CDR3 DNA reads TGTGCCAGCAGCTTAGCTACAGGGACAACTAATGAAAAACTGTTTTTT.